Listed below are T cell receptor beta chains from one sample, sequenced in a study of memory CD4+ T cells and cytomegalovirus serostatus. Generated by immunoSEQ multiplex PCR, the TCRdb table keeps only in-frame clones and is missing some. The table records 75,000 to 90,000 clones, about 85% of them present only once. The material sequenced was memory CD4+ T cells from blood. These receptors were collected from an adult in good health and CMV-seronegative. The CDR3 runs from the conserved cysteine through the conserved F or W. The D gene is left open where the match is weak. Size tells how often a clone was seen (once, few, many) or the class of an expanded clone, and some rows leave it out.

size	J	D	V	CDR3	DNA
.	TRBJ1-1	.	TRBV18	CASSPELQHTEAFF	TGTGCCAGCTCACCGGAACTTCAGCACACTGAAGCTTTCTTT
.	TRBJ1-1	TRBD1	TRBV5-8	CASSLERTGTSEAFF	TGTGCCAGCAGCTTGGAAAGGACAGGAACCTCTGAAGCTTTCTTT
.	TRBJ1-1	TRBD1	TRBV6-1	CASSLGQGGTEAFF	TGTGCCAGCAGCCTCGGACAGGGCGGCACTGAAGCTTTCTTT
.	TRBJ2-7	.	TRBV5-1	CASSWDGAGEQYF	TGCGCCAGCAGCTGGGACGGGGCGGGGGAGCAGTACTTC
.	TRBJ2-7	TRBD1	TRBV29-1	CSAGHTRGLDEQYF	TGCAGCGCTGGCCATACCAGGGGGCTCGACGAGCAGTACTTC
once	TRBJ2-2	.	TRBV28	CASSVAGLSGELFF	TGTGCCAGCAGTGTTGCGGGGCTTTCCGGGGAGCTGTTTTTT
once	TRBJ1-2	.	TRBV2	CASSEYQAGGYGYTF	TGTGCCAGCAGTGAGTACCAGGCCGGGGGCTATGGCTACACCTTC
once	TRBJ2-3	TRBD1	TRBV7-9	CASSRGTDTDTQYF	TGTGCCAGCAGCCGAGGGACAGACACAGATACGCAGTATTTT
.	TRBJ1-1	.	TRBV15	CATSRVGQENTEAFF	TGTGCCACCAGCAGAGTAGGCCAGGAGAACACTGAAGCTTTCTTT
.	TRBJ2-6	.	TRBV7-3	CASMPVGGSYSGANVLTF	TGTGCCAGCATGCCCGTTGGGGGGTCCTACTCTGGGGCCAACGTCCTGACTTTC
.	TRBJ2-1	.	TRBV18	CASSPQAYNEQFF	TGTGCCAGCTCACCACAGGCCTACAATGAGCAGTTCTTC
.	TRBJ2-7	.	TRBV6-5	CASSSDRSSSYEQYF	TGTGCCAGCAGTTCCGACAGGTCGAGCTCCTACGAGCAGTACTTC
.	TRBJ2-1	TRBD1	TRBV30	CAWSPGQGVNNEQFF	TGTGCCTGGAGTCCGGGACAGGGAGTTAACAATGAGCAGTTCTTC
.	TRBJ1-4	.	TRBV28	CASRMGGLEEKLFF	TGTGCCAGCAGGATGGGGGGCCTGGAGGAAAAACTGTTTTTT
.	TRBJ1-4	TRBD1	TRBV29-1	CSVRQGATNEKLFF	TGCAGCGTTAGACAGGGGGCAACTAATGAAAAACTGTTTTTT
few	TRBJ1-1	.	TRBV4-1	CASMRGRWSEAFF	TGCGCCAGTATGAGGGGTCGTTGGTCTGAAGCTTTCTTT
.	TRBJ2-7	TRBD1	TRBV4-3	CASSQEMTGSYEQYF	TGCGCCAGCAGCCAAGAAATGACAGGGAGCTACGAGCAGTACTTC
.	TRBJ1-4	TRBD1	TRBV5-4	CASSSTTGGNEKLFF	TGTGCCAGCAGCTCCACGACAGGGGGGAATGAAAAACTGTTTTTT
.	TRBJ2-1	.	TRBV9	CASSVGGLSYNEQFF	TGTGCCAGCAGCGTAGGGGGTCTCTCCTACAATGAGCAGTTCTTC
once	TRBJ1-1	.	TRBV9	CASSAEGEAFF	TGTGCCAGCAGCGCTGAGGGAGAGGCTTTCTTT
.	TRBJ2-3	TRBD2	TRBV9	CASSVRAGTDTQYF	TGTGCCAGCAGCGTACGAGCGGGGACAGATACGCAGTATTTT
.	TRBJ1-2	.	TRBV5-5	CASSGPGIYGYTF	TGTGCCAGCAGCGGTCCGGGTATCTATGGCTACACCTTC
.	TRBJ1-4	.	TRBV7-3	CASSLREANEKLFF	TGTGCCAGCAGCTTACGAGAAGCCAATGAAAAACTGTTTTTT
.	TRBJ1-2	.	TRBV6-6	CASRPAGSQPHYGYTF	TGTGCCAGCAGACCCGCCGGGAGCCAACCCCACTATGGCTACACCTTC
.	TRBJ2-5	.	TRBV2	CASRPDPSRGQYF	TGTGCCAGCAGACCGGACCCTTCCCGGGGCCAGTACTTC
.	TRBJ2-7	.	TRBV19	CASVEGPGTYEQYF	TGTGCCTCAGTGGAAGGTCCAGGTACCTACGAGCAGTACTTC
.	TRBJ2-5	.	TRBV5-1	CASTPLQQETQYF	TGCGCCAGCACACCTTTGCAACAAGAGACCCAGTACTTC
.	TRBJ2-7	.	TRBV5-8	CASSRHRPNSYEQYF	TGTGCCAGCAGCAGGCACCGCCCTAACTCCTACGAGCAGTACTTC
.	TRBJ1-4	.	TRBV30	CAWSVTLDEKLFF	TGTGCCTGGAGTGTCACTCTGGATGAAAAACTGTTTTTT
.	TRBJ2-5	TRBD2	TRBV7-9	CASSHLSGEGTQYF	TGTGCCAGCAGCCATCTCAGCGGGGAGGGGACCCAGTACTTC
.	TRBJ1-4	TRBD1	TRBV5-1	CASSLGQGGEKLFF	TGCGCCAGCAGCTTGGGACAGGGAGGCGAAAAACTGTTTTTT
.	TRBJ2-2	.	TRBV4-2	CASSQDDGNTGELFF	TGTGCCAGCAGCCAAGATGACGGGAACACCGGGGAGCTGTTTTTT
.	TRBJ1-3	.	TRBV7-8	CASSAWDRGNTIYF	TGTGCCAGCAGCGCTTGGGACCGTGGAAACACCATATATTTT
.	TRBJ1-2	TRBD1	TRBV6-5	CASRSTGGVRGYTF	TGTGCCAGCAGGTCGACAGGGGGCGTTCGTGGCTACACCTTC
.	TRBJ2-7	TRBD1	TRBV5-4	CASSFDRGRVSGYEQYF	TGTGCCAGCAGCTTCGACAGGGGGCGAGTTTCGGGCTACGAGCAGTACTTC
.	TRBJ2-1	.	TRBV7-3	CASSSQSNEQFF	TGTGCCAGCAGCTCTCAGAGTAATGAGCAGTTCTTC
few	TRBJ1-2	TRBD1	TRBV4-1	CASSQGTGDGYTF	TGCGCCAGCAGCCAAGGGACAGGGGATGGCTACACCTTC
.	TRBJ1-2	.	TRBV28	CASSLSSPYGYTF	TGTGCCAGCAGTTTGTCTTCTCCGTATGGCTACACCTTC
.	TRBJ1-5	.	TRBV10-3	CAISEVNGDQPQHF	TGTGCCATCAGTGAGGTTAACGGGGATCAGCCCCAGCATTTT
.	TRBJ2-7	TRBD1	TRBV2	CARKEGTGGSYEQYF	TGTGCCAGAAAAGAAGGGACAGGGGGTTCCTACGAGCAGTACTTC
.	TRBJ1-5	TRBD1	TRBV28	CASSQGQARQPQHF	TGTGCCAGCAGCCAAGGACAGGCCCGGCAGCCCCAGCATTTT
few	TRBJ1-6	TRBD1	TRBV2	CASSAQTGTNSPLHF	TGTGCCAGCAGTGCCCAGACAGGGACTAATTCACCCCTCCACTTT
.	TRBJ1-2	.	TRBV28	CASSLSYGYTF	TGTGCCAGCAGTTTATCTTATGGCTACACCTTC
.	TRBJ2-2	.	TRBV5-4	CASSSRKQNTGELFF	TGTGCCAGCAGCTCCAGAAAGCAGAACACCGGGGAGCTGTTTTTT
few	TRBJ1-5	.	TRBV9	CASSQQAENQPQHF	TGTGCCAGCAGCCAGCAGGCAGAAAATCAGCCCCAGCATTTT
.	TRBJ1-2	TRBD1	TRBV19	CASSMTGAYGYTF	TGTGCCAGTAGTATGACAGGGGCCTATGGCTACACCTTC
.	TRBJ1-2	TRBD1	TRBV5-4	CASSLSRQGGDGYTF	TGTGCCAGCAGCTTGAGCCGGCAGGGGGGTGATGGCTACACCTTC